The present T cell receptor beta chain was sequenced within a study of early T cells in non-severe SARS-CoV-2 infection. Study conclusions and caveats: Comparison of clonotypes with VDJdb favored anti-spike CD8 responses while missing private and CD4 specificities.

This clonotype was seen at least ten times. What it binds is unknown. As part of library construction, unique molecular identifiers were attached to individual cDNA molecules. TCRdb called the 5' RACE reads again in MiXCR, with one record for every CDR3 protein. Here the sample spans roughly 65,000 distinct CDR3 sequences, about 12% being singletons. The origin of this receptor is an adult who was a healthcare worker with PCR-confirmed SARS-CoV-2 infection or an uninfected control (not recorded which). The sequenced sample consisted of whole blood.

The CDR3 loop reads CSVDGIRGGETQYF. CDR3 in DNA: TGCAGCGTTGACGGGATCAGGGGCGGTGAGACCCAGTACTTC. This rearrangement joins TRBV29-1 to TRBJ2-5, with D perhaps matching TRBD1 (6 bases). Looked up from germline, CDR1 is SQVTM and CDR2 is ANQGSEA. The CDR3 consists of 14 residues. V was trimmed by 3 bases and J by 5 bases, leaving 16 bases between them.